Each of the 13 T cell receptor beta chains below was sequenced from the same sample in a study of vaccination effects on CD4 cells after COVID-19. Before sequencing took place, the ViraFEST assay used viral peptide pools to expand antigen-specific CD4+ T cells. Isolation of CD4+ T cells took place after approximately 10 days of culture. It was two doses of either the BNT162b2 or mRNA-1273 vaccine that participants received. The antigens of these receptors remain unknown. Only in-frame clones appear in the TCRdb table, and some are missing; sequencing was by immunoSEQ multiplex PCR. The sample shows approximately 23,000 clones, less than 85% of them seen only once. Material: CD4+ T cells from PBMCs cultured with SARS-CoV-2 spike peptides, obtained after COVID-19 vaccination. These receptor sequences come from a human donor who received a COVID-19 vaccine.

The DNA of the CDR3 is TGTGCCAGCAGCCAAGTTGGCGGGAGCGCCAAAAACATTCAGTACTTC. This encodes CASSQVGGSAKNIQYF. The chain employs TRBV3-1 (or the pseudogene TRBV3-2) and TRBJ2-4, with 7 bases identical to TRBD2. Germline CDR1 reads LGHDT; CDR2 reads YNNKEL (reference sequence). Trimming cost V 1 base and J 1 base; bases outside gene matches: 4. CDR3 size: 16 residues.

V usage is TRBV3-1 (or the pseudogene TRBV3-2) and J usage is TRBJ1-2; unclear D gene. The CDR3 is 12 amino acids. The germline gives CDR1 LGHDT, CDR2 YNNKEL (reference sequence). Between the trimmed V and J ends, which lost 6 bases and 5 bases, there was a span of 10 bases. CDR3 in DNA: TGTGCCAGCAGGTCAGAGGGATATGGCTACACCTTC. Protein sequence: CASRSEGYGYTF.

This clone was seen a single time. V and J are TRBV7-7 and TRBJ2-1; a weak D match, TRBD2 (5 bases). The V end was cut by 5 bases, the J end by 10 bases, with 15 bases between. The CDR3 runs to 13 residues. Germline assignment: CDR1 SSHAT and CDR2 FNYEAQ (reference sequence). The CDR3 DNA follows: TGTGCCAGCAGCCCGGACTCCTGGGGAGAGCAGTTCTTC. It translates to CASSPDSWGEQFF. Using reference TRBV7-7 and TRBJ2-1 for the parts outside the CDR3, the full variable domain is GAGVSQSPRYKVTKRGQDVTLRCDPISSHATLYWYQQALGQGPEFLTYFNYEAQPDKSGLPSDRFSAERPEGSISTLTIQRTEQRDSAMYRCASSPDSWGEQFFGPGTRLTVL.

CDR3 amino acids: CASTNLGIDRGYTF. As DNA, the CDR3 is TGTGCCAGTACCAATTTAGGGATCGATCGGGGCTACACCTTC. The J gene is TRBJ1-2, the V gene TRBV19; D remains unclear. Germline V lookup: CDR1 LNHDA, CDR2 SQIVND (reference sequence). The CDR3 is 14 residues long. Trimming stripped 7 bases from V and 8 bases from J, with 20 bases between.

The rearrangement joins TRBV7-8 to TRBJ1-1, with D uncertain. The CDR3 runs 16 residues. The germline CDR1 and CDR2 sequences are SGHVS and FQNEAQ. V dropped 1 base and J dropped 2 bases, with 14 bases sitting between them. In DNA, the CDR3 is TGTGCCAGCAGCTTAGGGGCGAGAGGAGATAACACTGAAGCTTTCTTT. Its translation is CASSLGARGDNTEAFF.

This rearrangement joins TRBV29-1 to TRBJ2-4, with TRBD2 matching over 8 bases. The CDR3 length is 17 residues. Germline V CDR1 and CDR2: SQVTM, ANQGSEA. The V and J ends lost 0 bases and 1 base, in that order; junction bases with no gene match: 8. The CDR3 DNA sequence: TGCAGCGTTGAAGATGGAATAGCGGGACGTGCCAAAAACATTCAGTACTTC. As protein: CSVEDGIAGRAKNIQYF.

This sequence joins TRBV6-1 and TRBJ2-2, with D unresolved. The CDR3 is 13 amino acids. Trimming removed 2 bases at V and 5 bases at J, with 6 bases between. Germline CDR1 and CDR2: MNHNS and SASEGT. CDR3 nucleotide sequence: TGTGCCAGCAGTGAAATGGGGACCGGGGAGCTGTTTTTT. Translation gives CASSEMGTGELFF.

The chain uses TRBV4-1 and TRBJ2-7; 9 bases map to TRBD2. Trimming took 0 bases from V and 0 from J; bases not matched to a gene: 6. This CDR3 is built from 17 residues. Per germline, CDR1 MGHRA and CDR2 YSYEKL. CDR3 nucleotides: TGCGCCAGCAGCCAAGATACTGCTAGCGGGGACTCCTACGAGCAGTACTTC. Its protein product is CASSQDTASGDSYEQYF.

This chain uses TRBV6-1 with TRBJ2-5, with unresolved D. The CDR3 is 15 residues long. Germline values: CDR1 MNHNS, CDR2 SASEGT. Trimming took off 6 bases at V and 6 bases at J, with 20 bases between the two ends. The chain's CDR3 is CASSLPGSTEKTQYF. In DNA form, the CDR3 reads TGTGCCAGCAGCCTGCCGGGCTCCACCGAAAAGACCCAGTACTTC.

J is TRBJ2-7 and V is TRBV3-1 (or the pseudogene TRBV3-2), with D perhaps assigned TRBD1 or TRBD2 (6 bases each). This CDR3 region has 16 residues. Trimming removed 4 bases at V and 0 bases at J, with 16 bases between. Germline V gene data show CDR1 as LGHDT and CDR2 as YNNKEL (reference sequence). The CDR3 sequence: CASSLRGGLSSYEQYF. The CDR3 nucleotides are TGTGCCAGCAGCCTAAGAGGGGGGCTTAGCTCCTACGAGCAGTACTTC.

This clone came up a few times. Here the CDR3 reads CASSPRQGSTNEKLFF. CDR3 nucleotides: TGTGCCAGCAGCCCCCGACAGGGGTCCACTAATGAAAAACTGTTTTTT. The chain is built from TRBV7-2 and TRBJ1-4, with 8 bases aligning to TRBD1. The trim removed 5 bases at V and 2 bases at J, leaving 7 bases unmatched. Germline V gene lookup returns CDR1 SGHTA and CDR2 FQGNSA. The CDR3 covers 16 residues. The full variable domain, completed using reference TRBV7-2 and TRBJ1-4, is GAGVSQSPSNKVTEKGKDVELRCDPISGHTALYWYRQSLGQGLEFLIYFQGNSAPDKSGLPSDRFSAERTGGSVSTLTIQRTQQEDSAVYLCASSPRQGSTNEKLFFGSGTQLSVL.

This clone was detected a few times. The CDR3 protein is CARNLQGDFNADTQYF. The CDR3 DNA is TGTGCCAGAAACTTACAGGGAGATTTTAACGCAGATACGCAGTATTTT. The rearrangement joins TRBV21-1 to TRBJ2-3; the table's D call, TRBD1, was not checked against the DNA. TRBV21-1 is noted as a pseudogene. The CDR3 extends over 16 amino acids.

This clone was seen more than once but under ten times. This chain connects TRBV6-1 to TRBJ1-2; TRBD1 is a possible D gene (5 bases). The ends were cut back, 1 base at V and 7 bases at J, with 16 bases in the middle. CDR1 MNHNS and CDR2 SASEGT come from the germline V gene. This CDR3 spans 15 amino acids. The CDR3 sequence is CASSEGRDPMFGYTF. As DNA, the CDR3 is TGTGCCAGCAGTGAAGGAAGGGACCCTATGTTTGGCTACACCTTC.